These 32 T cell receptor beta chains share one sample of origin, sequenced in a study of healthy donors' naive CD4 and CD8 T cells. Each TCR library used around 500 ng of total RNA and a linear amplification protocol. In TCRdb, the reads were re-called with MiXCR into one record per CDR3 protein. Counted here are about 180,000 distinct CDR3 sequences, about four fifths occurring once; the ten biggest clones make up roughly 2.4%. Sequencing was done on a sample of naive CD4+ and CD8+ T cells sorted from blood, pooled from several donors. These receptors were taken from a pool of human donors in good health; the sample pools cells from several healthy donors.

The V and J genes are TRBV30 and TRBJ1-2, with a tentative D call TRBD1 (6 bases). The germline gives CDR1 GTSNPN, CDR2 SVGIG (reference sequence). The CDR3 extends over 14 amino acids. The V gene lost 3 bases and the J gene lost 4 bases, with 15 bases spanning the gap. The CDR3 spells CAWRSTGFFYGYTF. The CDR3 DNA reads TGTGCCTGGAGATCTACAGGGTTTTTCTATGGCTACACCTTC.

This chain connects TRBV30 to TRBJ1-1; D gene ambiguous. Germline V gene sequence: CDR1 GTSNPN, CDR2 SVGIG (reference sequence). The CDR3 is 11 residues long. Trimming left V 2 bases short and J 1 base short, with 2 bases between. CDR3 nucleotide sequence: TGTGCCTGGAGTAAGAACACTGAAGCTTTCTTT. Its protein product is CAWSKNTEAFF. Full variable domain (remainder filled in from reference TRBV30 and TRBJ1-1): SQTIHQWPATLVQPVGSPLSLECTVEGTSNPNLYWYRQAAGRGLQLLFYSVGIGQISSEVPQNLSASRPQDRQFILSSKKLLLSDSGFYLCAWSKNTEAFFGQGTRLTVV.

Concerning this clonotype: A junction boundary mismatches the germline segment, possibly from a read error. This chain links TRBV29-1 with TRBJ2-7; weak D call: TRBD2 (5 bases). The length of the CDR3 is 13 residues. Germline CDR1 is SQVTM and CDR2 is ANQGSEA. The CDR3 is CSVASGLSSEQYF. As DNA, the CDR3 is TGCAGCGTCGCGTCTGGACTCTCCTCCGAGCAGTACTTC.

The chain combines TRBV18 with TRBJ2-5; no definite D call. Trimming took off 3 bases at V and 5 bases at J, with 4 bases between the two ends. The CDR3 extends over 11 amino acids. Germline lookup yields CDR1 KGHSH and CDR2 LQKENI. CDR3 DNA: TGTGCCAGCTCACCTTCCGAGACCCAGTACTTC. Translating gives CASSPSETQYF.

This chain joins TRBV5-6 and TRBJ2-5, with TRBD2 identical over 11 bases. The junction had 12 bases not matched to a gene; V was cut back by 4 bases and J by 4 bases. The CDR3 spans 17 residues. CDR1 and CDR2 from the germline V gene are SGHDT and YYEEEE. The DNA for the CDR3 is TGTGCCAGCAGCCAACACAACGTACTAGCGGGAGTAGAGACCCAGTACTTC. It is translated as CASSQHNVLAGVETQYF.

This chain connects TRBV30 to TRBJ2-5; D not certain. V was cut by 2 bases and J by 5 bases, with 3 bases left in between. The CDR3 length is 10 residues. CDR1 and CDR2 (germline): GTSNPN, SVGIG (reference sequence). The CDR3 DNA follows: TGTGCCTGGAGTCGGGAGACCCAGTACTTC. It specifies CAWSRETQYF.

The CDR3 region is CSVGGWTSGYNEQFF. CDR3 DNA: TGCAGCGTTGGAGGCTGGACTAGCGGATACAATGAGCAGTTCTTC. The rearrangement uses TRBV29-1 and TRBJ2-1, with 10 positions matching TRBD2. Germline V CDR1 and CDR2: SQVTM, ANQGSEA. This CDR3 is built from 15 residues. The V gene end was trimmed by 4 bases and the J gene end by 4 bases; junction bases not matched to a gene: 7.

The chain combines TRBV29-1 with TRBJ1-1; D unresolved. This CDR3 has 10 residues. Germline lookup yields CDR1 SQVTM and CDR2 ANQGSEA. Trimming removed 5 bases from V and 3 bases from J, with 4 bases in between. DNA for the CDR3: TGCAGCGTTTTTTACACTGAAGCTTTCTTT. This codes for CSVFYTEAFF. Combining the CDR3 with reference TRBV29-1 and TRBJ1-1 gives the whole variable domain SAVISQKPSRDICQRGTSLTIQCQVDSQVTMMFWYRQQPGQSLTLIATANQGSEATYESGFVIDKFPISRPNLTFSTLTVSNMSPEDSSIYLCSVFYTEAFFGQGTRLTVV.

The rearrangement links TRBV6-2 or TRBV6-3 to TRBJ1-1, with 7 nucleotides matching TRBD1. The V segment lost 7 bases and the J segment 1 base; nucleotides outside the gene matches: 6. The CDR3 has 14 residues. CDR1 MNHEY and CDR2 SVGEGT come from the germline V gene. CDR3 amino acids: CASIQGEQNTEAFF. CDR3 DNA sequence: TGTGCCAGCATTCAGGGGGAACAGAACACTGAAGCTTTCTTT.

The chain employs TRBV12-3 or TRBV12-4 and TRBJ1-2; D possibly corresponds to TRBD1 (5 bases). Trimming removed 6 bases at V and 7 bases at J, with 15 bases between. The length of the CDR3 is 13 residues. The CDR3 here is CASRWTSEVGYTF. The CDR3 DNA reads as TGTGCCAGCAGGTGGACAAGCGAGGTTGGCTACACCTTC.

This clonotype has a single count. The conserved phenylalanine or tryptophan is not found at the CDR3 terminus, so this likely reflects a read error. For the CDR3, the DNA is TGTGCCAGCAGTCGCCCTGACCGGACTAGCGGGAGCGATGAGCAGTTCCTC. Amino acids: CASSRPDRTSGSDEQFL. The chain couples TRBV27 to TRBJ2-1; 13 positions match TRBD2. J lost 8 bases, V lost 5 bases, and 12 bases had no gene match. Germline V CDR1 and CDR2: MNHEY, SMNVEV (reference sequence). The CDR3 has 17 residues.

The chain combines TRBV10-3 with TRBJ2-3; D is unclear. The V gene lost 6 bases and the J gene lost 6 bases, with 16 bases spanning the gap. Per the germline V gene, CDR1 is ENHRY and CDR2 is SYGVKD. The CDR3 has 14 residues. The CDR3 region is CAISSRAWDDTQYF. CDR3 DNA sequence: TGTGCCATCAGCTCTAGGGCGTGGGATGATACGCAGTATTTT.

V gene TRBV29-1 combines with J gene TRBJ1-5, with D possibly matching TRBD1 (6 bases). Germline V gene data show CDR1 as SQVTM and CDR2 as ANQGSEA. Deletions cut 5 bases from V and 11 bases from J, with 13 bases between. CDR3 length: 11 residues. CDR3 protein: CSVTHRETQHF. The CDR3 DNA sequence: TGCAGCGTTACCCACAGGGAGACCCAGCATTTT.

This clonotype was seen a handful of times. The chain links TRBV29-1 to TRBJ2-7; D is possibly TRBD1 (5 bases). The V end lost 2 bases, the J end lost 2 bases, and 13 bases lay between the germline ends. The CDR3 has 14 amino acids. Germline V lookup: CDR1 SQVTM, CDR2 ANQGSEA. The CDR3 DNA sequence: TGCAGCGTTGAATTGGCAGGGCGAACCTACGAGCAGTACTTC. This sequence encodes CSVELAGRTYEQYF.

CDR3 in amino acids: CATSRAPVNTEAFF. As DNA, the CDR3 is TGTGCCACCAGCAGAGCGCCAGTGAACACTGAAGCTTTCTTT. The chain couples TRBV15 to TRBJ1-1; D unclear. The V and J ends lost 1 base and 0 bases respectively, with 6 bases between them. This CDR3 spans 14 amino acids. The V gene's germline CDR1 is LNHNV and CDR2 YYDKDF (reference sequence).

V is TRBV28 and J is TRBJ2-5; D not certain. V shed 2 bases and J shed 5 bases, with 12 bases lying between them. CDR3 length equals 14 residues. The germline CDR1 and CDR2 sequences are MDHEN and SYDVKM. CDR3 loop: CASSLVRQEETQYF. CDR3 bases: TGTGCCAGCAGTTTAGTTAGGCAGGAGGAGACCCAGTACTTC.

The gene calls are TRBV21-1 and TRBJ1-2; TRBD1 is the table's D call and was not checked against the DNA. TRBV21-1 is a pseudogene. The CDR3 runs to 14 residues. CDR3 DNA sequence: TGTGCCAAACCGACAGGGACTTTCCACTATGGCTACACCTTC. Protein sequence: CAKPTGTFHYGYTF.

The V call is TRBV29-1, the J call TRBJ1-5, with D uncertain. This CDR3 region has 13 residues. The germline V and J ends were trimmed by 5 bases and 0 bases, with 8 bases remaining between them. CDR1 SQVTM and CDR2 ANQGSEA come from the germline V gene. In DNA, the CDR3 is TGCAGCGTTTCGGAGAATAGCAATCAGCCCCAGCATTTT. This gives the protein CSVSENSNQPQHF.

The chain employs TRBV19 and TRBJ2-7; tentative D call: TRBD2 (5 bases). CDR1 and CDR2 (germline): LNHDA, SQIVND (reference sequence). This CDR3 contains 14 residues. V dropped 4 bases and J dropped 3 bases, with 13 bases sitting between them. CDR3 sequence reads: CASSSSGSLYEQYF. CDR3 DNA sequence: TGTGCCAGTAGTAGCAGTGGGAGTCTCTACGAGCAGTACTTC.

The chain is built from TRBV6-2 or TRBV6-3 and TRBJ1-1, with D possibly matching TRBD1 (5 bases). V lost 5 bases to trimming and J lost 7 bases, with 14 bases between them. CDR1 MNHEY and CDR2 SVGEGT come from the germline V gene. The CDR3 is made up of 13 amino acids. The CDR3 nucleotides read TGTGCCAGCAGTCCCCCCAGGGATGTTGAAGCTTTCTTT. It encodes CASSPPRDVEAFF.

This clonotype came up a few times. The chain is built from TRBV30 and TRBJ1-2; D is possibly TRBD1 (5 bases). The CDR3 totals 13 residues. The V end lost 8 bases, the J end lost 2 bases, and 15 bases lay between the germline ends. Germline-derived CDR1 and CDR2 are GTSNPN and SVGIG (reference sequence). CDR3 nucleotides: TGTGCCAAGCGCCCGGGACCCAACTATGGCTACACCTTC. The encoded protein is CAKRPGPNYGYTF.

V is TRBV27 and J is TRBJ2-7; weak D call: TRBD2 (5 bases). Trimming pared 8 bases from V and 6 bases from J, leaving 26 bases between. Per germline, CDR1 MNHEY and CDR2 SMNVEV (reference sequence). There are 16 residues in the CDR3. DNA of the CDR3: TGTGCCAGCTCGTGGGGAGCCCCGGGAACTCCCGTCGAGCAGTACTTC. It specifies CASSWGAPGTPVEQYF.

CDR3 in amino acids: CSATPVSYEQYF. CDR3 DNA: TGCAGTGCTACCCCGGTCTCCTACGAGCAGTACTTC. The chain joins TRBV20-1 to TRBJ2-7, with D unresolved. In germline, CDR1 is DFQATT, CDR2 SNEGSKA (reference sequence). The CDR3 covers 12 residues. V lost 4 bases and J 0 bases, leaving 7 bases between the germline ends.

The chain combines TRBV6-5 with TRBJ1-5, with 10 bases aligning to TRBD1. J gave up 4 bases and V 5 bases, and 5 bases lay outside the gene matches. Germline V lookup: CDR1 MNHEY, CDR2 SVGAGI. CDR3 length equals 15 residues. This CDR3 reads CASSRDRGMNQPQHF. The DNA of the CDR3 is TGTGCCAGCAGTAGGGACAGGGGAATGAATCAGCCCCAGCATTTT.

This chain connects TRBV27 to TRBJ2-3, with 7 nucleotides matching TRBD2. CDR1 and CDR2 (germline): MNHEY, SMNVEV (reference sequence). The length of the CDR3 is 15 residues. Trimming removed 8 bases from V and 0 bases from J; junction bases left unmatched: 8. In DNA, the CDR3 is TGTGCCAGCCTCCCCGGGGGGATCAGCACAGATACGCAGTATTTT. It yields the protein CASLPGGISTDTQYF.

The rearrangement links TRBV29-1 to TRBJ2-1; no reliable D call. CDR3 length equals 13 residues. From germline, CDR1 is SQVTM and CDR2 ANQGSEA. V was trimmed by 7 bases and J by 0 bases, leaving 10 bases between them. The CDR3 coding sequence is TGCAGCGGAGCTTACGGCTCCTACAATGAGCAGTTCTTC. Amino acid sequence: CSGAYGSYNEQFF.

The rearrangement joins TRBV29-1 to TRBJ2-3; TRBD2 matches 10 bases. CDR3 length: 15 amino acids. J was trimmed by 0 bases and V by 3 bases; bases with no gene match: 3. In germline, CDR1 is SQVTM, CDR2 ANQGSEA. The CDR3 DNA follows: TGCAGCGTTGAGATTAGCGGGGGGAGCACAGATACGCAGTATTTT. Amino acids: CSVEISGGSTDTQYF.

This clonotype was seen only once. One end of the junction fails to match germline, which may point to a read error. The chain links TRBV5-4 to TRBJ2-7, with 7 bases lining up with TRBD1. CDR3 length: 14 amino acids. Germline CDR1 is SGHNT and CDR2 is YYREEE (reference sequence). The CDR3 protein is CASSRARGLYEQYF. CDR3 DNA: TGCGCCAGCAGCCGTGCGAGGGGGCTTTACGAGCAGTACTTC.

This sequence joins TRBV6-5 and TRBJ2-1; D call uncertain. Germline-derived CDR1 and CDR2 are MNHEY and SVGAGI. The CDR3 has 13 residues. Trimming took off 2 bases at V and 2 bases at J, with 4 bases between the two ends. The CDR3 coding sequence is TGTGCCAGCAGTTACAAGACCTACAATGAGCAGTTCTTC. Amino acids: CASSYKTYNEQFF.

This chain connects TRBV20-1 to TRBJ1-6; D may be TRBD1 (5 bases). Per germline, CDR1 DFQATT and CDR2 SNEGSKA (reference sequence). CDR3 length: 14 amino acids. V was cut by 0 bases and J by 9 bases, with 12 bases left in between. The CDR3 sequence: CSARDAGTGSPLHF. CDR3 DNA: TGCAGTGCTAGAGATGCCGGGACCGGTTCACCCCTCCACTTT.

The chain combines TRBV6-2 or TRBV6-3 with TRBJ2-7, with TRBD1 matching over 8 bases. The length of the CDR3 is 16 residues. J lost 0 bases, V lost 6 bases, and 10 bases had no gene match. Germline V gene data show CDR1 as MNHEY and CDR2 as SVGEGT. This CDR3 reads CASSHGTGLSSYEQYF. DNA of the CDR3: TGTGCCAGCAGCCACGGGACAGGCCTAAGCTCCTACGAGCAGTACTTC.

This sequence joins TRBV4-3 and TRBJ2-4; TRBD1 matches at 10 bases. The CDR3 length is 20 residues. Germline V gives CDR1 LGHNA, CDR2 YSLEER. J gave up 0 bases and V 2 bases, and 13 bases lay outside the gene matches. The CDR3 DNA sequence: TGCGCCAGCAGCCAACTACCTGCCGGGACAGGGGATATAGCCAAAAACATTCAGTACTTC. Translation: CASSQLPAGTGDIAKNIQYF.